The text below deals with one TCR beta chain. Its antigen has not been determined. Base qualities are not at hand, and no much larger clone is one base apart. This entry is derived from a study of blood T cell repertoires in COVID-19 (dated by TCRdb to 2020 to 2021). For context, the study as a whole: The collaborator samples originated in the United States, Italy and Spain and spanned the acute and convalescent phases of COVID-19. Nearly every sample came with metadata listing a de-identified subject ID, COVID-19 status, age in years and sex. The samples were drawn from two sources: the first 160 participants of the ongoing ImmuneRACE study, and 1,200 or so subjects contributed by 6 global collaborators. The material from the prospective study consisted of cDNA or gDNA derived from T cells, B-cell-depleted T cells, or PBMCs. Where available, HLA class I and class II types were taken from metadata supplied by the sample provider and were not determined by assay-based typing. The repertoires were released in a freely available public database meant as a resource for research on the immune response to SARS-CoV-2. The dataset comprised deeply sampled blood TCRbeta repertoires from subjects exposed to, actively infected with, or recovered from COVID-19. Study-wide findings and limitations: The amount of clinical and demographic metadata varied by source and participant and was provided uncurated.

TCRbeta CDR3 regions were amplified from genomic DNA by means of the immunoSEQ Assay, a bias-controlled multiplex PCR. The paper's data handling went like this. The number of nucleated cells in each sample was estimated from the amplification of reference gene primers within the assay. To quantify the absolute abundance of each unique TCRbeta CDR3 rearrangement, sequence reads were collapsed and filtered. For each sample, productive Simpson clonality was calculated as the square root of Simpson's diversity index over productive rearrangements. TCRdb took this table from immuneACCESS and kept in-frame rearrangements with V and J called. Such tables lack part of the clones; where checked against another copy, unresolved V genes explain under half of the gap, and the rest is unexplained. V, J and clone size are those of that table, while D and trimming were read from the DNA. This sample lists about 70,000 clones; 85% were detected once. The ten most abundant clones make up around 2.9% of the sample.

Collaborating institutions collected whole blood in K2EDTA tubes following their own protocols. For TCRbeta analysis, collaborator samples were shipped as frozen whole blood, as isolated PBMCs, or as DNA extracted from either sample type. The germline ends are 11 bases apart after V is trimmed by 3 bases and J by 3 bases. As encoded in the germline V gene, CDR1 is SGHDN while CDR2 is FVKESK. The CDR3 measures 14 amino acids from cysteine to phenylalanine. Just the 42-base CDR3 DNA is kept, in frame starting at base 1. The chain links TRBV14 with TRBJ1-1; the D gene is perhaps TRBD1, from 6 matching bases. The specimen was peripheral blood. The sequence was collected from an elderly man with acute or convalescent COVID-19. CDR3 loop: CASSQAGVYTEAFF. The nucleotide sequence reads TGTGCCAGCAGCCAGGCAGGGGTATACACTGAAGCTTTCTTT.